The TCR beta chain described here comes from a study of blood T cell repertoires in COVID-19. Clinical history reported by participants formed the basis on which cohorts were assigned. Profiled with immunoSEQ multiplex PCR; TCRdb holds only in-frame clones, not every one. This table has 250,000 or so clones, about 90% appearing once. Germline V gives CDR1 SGHNT, CDR2 YYREEE (reference sequence). Trimming removed 2 bases from V and 4 bases from J, with 15 bases in between. This CDR3 contains 16 residues. This TCR came from a woman aged 40-49 years who had been exposed to COVID-19. The chain carries TRBV5-4 and TRBJ2-2; possible D gene TRBD2, 6 bases. Material for sequencing was PBMCs or T cells enriched from blood (not recorded which). The CDR3 DNA reads TGTGCCAGCAGCTTAGCGGGCAGGGCTTTCACCGGGGAGCTGTTTTTT. Protein product: CASSLAGRAFTGELFF. Looking up the rest from reference TRBV5-4 and TRBJ2-2 gives the full variable domain: ETGVTQSPTHLIKTRGQQVTLRCSSQSGHNTVSWYQQALGQGPQFIFQYYREEENGRGNFPPRFSGLQFPNYSSELNVNALELDDSALYLCASSLAGRAFTGELFFGEGSRLTVL.